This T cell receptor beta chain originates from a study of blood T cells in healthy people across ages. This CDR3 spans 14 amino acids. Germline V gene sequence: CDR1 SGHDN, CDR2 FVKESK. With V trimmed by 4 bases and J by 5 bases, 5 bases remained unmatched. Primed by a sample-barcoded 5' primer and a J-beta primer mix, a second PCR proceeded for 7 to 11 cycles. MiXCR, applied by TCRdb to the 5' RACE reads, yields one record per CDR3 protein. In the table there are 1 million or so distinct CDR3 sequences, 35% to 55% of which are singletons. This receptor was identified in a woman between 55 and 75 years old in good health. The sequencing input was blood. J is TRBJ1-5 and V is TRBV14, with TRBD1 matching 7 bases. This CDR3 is CASSPTGLYQPQHF. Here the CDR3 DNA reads TGTGCCAGCAGCCCGACAGGGCTCTATCAGCCCCAGCATTTT.